The 23 T cell receptor delta chains listed next were all sequenced from one sample in a study of Vδ1+ human thymocytes. No antigen has been assigned to these receptors. Study conclusions and caveats: In the thymus, TRG and TRD repertoires looked highly polyclonal with Gaussian CDR3 lengths.

Extracted RNA was reverse transcribed into cDNA. Multiplex PCR used pooled V-gene forward primers and a constant-region reverse primer to amplify CDR3s. TCRdb reran clone calling via CATT on the multiplex PCR reads. The sample lists approximately 58,000 delta-chain clones, less than 15% seen once, with about 0.4% in the top ten. The specimen sequenced was Vdelta1+ gamma-delta thymocytes from the thymus. The sample's subset: FACS-sorted CD3+ TCRalphabeta- TCRVdelta1+ TCRVdelta2- thymocytes. The receptors were gathered from a girl under two years old who had congenital heart surgery.

The chain carries TRDV1 and TRDJ1; 9 nucleotides match TRDD3. Germline assignment: CDR1 TSWWSYY and CDR2 QGS. Trimming at V came to 5 bases and at J to 2 bases, leaving 24 bases not matched to a gene. The CDR3 loop spans 21 amino acids. The CDR3 sequence: CALGPPFRREGDTTGTDKLIF. The DNA for the CDR3 is TGTGCTCTTGGGCCGCCTTTCCGCCGCGAGGGGGATACCACGGGTACCGATAAACTCATCTTT.

This chain connects TRDV1 to TRDJ1; 7 bases agree with TRDD3. This CDR3 comprises 17 residues. CDR1 and CDR2 from the germline V gene are TSWWSYY and QGS. V trimming: 0 bases; J trimming: 1 base; junction bases outside the gene matches: 8. CDR3 residues: CALGELVLRGITDKLIF. The CDR3 nucleotides are TGTGCTCTTGGGGAACTAGTCCTCCGGGGGATCACCGATAAACTCATCTTT.

This chain links TRDV1 with TRDJ1, with a possible D match to TRDD3 (8 bases). Trimming stripped 3 bases from V and 3 bases from J, with 32 bases between. Germline lookup yields CDR1 TSWWSYY and CDR2 QGS. The CDR3 consists of 21 residues. CDR3 nucleotide sequence: TGTGCTCTTGGGGACTGGGCCTTCCTCCCTCACTGGGGATACTCCTCCGATAAACTCATCTTT. It codes for CALGDWAFLPHWGYSSDKLIF.

This clone has just a few counts. The V gene is TRDV1, the J gene TRDJ1, with 9 bases that match TRDD3. The V gene end was trimmed by 6 bases and the J gene end by 1 base; junction bases not matched to a gene: 21. Germline-derived CDR1 and CDR2 are TSWWSYY and QGS. The CDR3 totals 20 residues. This chain's CDR3 is CALGVNGECILGDFTDKLIF. In DNA, the CDR3 is TGTGCTCTTGGCGTCAACGGCGAGTGTATACTGGGGGACTTCACCGATAAACTCATCTTT.

This clone occurred a few times. V usage is TRDV1 and J usage is TRDJ1; perhaps TRDD3 as D (6 bases). Germline assignment: CDR1 TSWWSYY and CDR2 QGS. The CDR3 totals 20 residues. V lost 5 bases and J lost 0, with 28 bases in between. CDR3 sequence (DNA): TGTGCTCTTGGGATGAAATTGGGGGTTGTGATTATACCGTACACCGATAAACTCATCTTT. Translation gives CALGMKLGVVIIPYTDKLIF.

The chain couples TRDV2 to TRDJ1, with 11 bases that match TRDD3. Germline CDR1 reads GEAIGNYY; CDR2 reads EKD. The V and J ends lost 0 bases and 0 bases, in that order; junction bases with no gene match: 17. The length of the CDR3 is 21 residues. The CDR3 DNA follows: TGTGCCTGTGACACCTACTGGGGGATAAAGAAAAAAGGTAACGACACCGATAAACTCATCTTT. Translating it yields CACDTYWGIKKKGNDTDKLIF.

The V and J genes are TRDV1 and TRDJ1, with 9 nucleotides matching TRDD3. The CDR3 is made up of 21 amino acids. CDR1 and CDR2 from the germline V gene are TSWWSYY and QGS. The V gene end was trimmed by 0 bases and the J gene end by 0 bases; junction bases not matched to a gene: 17. The CDR3: CALGELRGVLGDEDYTDKLIF. In DNA form, the CDR3 reads TGTGCTCTTGGGGAACTGAGGGGAGTACTGGGGGACGAGGACTACACCGATAAACTCATCTTT.

This sequence joins TRDV1 and TRDJ1; TRDD3 matches 13 bases. The V gene end was trimmed by 2 bases and the J gene end by 4 bases; junction bases not matched to a gene: 25. This CDR3 has 23 residues. CDR1 TSWWSYY and CDR2 QGS come from the germline V gene. The CDR3 coding sequence is TGTGCTCTTGGGGAAGTTAGGCCAGTCCCGTTACTGGGGGATACGCCCTACGGCGATAAACTCATCTTT. It encodes CALGEVRPVPLLGDTPYGDKLIF.

This clone showed up just a few times. The chain has TRDV1 and TRDJ1; the D gene is possibly TRDD2 (6 bases). CDR3 size: 18 residues. Germline-derived CDR1 and CDR2 are TSWWSYY and QGS. V lost 2 bases to trimming and J lost 0 bases, with 19 bases between them. The CDR3 loop is CALGEMGLPEPYTDKLIF. In DNA form, the CDR3 reads TGTGCTCTTGGGGAAATGGGCCTTCCCGAGCCGTACACCGATAAACTCATCTTT.

This clone has just one count. The chain carries TRDV1 and TRDJ1, with a weak D call TRDD2 (5 bases). CDR3 length: 18 residues. CDR1 is TSWWSYY, CDR2 QGS, per germline. Between the trimmed V and J ends, which lost 5 bases and 0 bases, there was a span of 22 bases. The CDR3 region has the DNA TGTGCTCTTGGGCATCTTCCCGCCGAGTGGGTGTACACCGATAAACTCATCTTT. This encodes CALGHLPAEWVYTDKLIF.

V gene TRDV1 combines with J gene TRDJ1; TRDD3 matches at 8 bases. This CDR3 has 22 amino acids. Germline assignment: CDR1 TSWWSYY and CDR2 QGS. The V segment lost 5 bases and the J segment 0 bases; nucleotides outside the gene matches: 26. The CDR3 here is CALGPSSPVYWGPNEYTDKLIF. CDR3 nucleotides: TGTGCTCTTGGGCCCTCTTCCCCAGTTTACTGGGGGCCCAATGAATACACCGATAAACTCATCTTT.

The chain links TRDV1 to TRDJ1, with 9 nucleotides matching TRDD3. Germline CDR1 and CDR2: TSWWSYY and QGS. The trim removed 9 bases at V and 2 bases at J, leaving 10 bases unmatched. The CDR3 is 15 residues long. CDR3 sequence (DNA): TGTGCTCTCCAACGGGCTGGGGGATTGACCGATAAACTCATCTTT. This encodes CALQRAGGLTDKLIF.

The rearrangement links TRDV1 to TRDJ1, with 13 bases that match TRDD3. This CDR3 region has 23 residues. The trim removed 0 bases at V and 0 bases at J, leaving 19 bases unmatched. Germline V gene lookup returns CDR1 TSWWSYY and CDR2 QGS. The CDR3 DNA is TGTGCTCTTGGGGAACTTTTGGAACCGGAGGTACTGGGGGATACGGGCCACACCGATAAACTCATCTTT. Its protein is CALGELLEPEVLGDTGHTDKLIF.

This clone was observed a few times. The chain has TRDV2 and TRDJ1; D call uncertain. This CDR3 comprises 17 residues. Germline V gene data show CDR1 as GEAIGNYY and CDR2 as EKD. V was trimmed by 3 bases and J by 0 bases, leaving 19 bases between them. The CDR3 is CACDLGGPRPYTDKLIF. In DNA form, the CDR3 reads TGTGCCTGTGACCTCGGTGGGCCCCGCCCCTACACCGATAAACTCATCTTT.

V is TRDV1 and J is TRDJ1, with D perhaps being TRDD2 or TRDD3 (6 bases each). With 0 bases removed from V and 1 base from J, the gap between germline ends came to 54 bases. The CDR3 covers 30 residues. Germline V gene lookup returns CDR1 TSWWSYY and CDR2 QGS. This chain's CDR3 is CALGELSPAPPELGFLTTDTGRLPTDKLIF. CDR3 nucleotides: TGTGCTCTTGGGGAACTCTCTCCAGCACCGCCTGAATTAGGATTCCTAACCACCGATACTGGGAGGTTACCCACCGATAAACTCATCTTT.

This clone has only a few counts. Other DNA sequences in the same sample also yield this CDR3. The gene calls are TRDV2 and TRDJ1; D may be TRDD3 (5 bases). Between the trimmed V and J ends, which lost 0 bases and 6 bases, there was a span of 16 bases. This CDR3 comprises 15 residues. Germline-derived CDR1 and CDR2 are GEAIGNYY and EKD. The CDR3 region has the DNA TGTGCCTGTGACACCCTATTAGGGCCTGGGAATAAACTCATCTTT. It specifies CACDTLLGPGNKLIF.

The chain joins TRDV1 to TRDJ1, with D perhaps TRDD2 (6 bases). The CDR3 sequence is 17 residues long. Deletions cut 1 base from V and 5 bases from J, with 20 bases between. Germline V gene lookup returns CDR1 TSWWSYY and CDR2 QGS. The CDR3 bases are TGTGCTCTTGGGGAACGATCCTACGGACCCCGGACGGATAAACTCATCTTT. This translates into CALGERSYGPRTDKLIF.

This clone turned up a few times. V gene TRDV1 combines with J gene TRDJ1; TRDD3 aligns across 7 bases. Germline CDR1 reads TSWWSYY; CDR2 reads QGS. The J segment lost 2 bases and the V segment lost 0 bases, leaving 15 bases of the junction unmatched. The CDR3 has 19 residues. Here the CDR3 reads CALGELGSPVGIPTDKLIF. In DNA, the CDR3 is TGTGCTCTTGGGGAACTAGGGTCCCCCGTCGGGATACCGACCGATAAACTCATCTTT.

The sample holds a few counts of this clone. The gene calls are TRDV3 and TRDJ1, with 10 bases that match TRDD3. CDR3 length equals 19 residues. The germline V gene has CDR1 TVYSNPD and CDR2 GDNSRS (reference sequence). V trimming: 3 bases; J trimming: 2 bases; junction bases outside the gene matches: 21. For the CDR3, the DNA is TGTGCCTTCCCCCCACCCCCAGGGCGTACTGGGGGATTGACCGATAAACTCATCTTT. This codes for CAFPPPPGRTGGLTDKLIF.

This clone turned up a few times. The chain combines TRDV1 with TRDJ1; TRDD3 aligns across 10 bases. The CDR3 length is 20 residues. Per the germline V gene, CDR1 is TSWWSYY and CDR2 is QGS. The V and J ends lost 0 bases and 8 bases, in that order; junction bases with no gene match: 21. The CDR3 loop reads CALGELEHPLQTTGGSKLIF. CDR3 coding DNA: TGTGCTCTTGGGGAACTAGAGCATCCCCTACAGACTACTGGGGGATCAAAACTCATCTTT.

This clone came up a few times. This rearrangement joins TRDV1 to TRDJ1; D ambiguous. The V end was cut by 0 bases, the J end by 1 base, with 18 bases between. CDR3 length: 18 amino acids. Germline values: CDR1 TSWWSYY, CDR2 QGS. Here the CDR3 DNA reads TGTGCTCTTGGGGAACTCTACCTCCGGAGTTTATCCACCGATAAACTCATCTTT. Translating it yields CALGELYLRSLSTDKLIF.

This clone was picked up a small number of times. The chain is built from TRDV1 and TRDJ1; 7 positions match TRDD3. This CDR3 is built from 18 residues. With 2 bases clipped from V and 0 bases from J, the junction kept 12 bases outside the gene matches. The V gene's germline CDR1 is TSWWSYY and CDR2 QGS. The CDR3 DNA is TGTGCTCTTGGGGAAGGGGTAGGCTGGGGGCTTTACACCGATAAACTCATCTTT. Translated: CALGEGVGWGLYTDKLIF.

The chain employs TRDV1 and TRDJ1; 7 bases line up with TRDD3. Germline CDR1 TSWWSYY, CDR2 QGS. The CDR3 sequence is 18 residues long. With V trimmed by 3 bases and J by 0 bases, 13 bases remained unmatched. For the CDR3, the DNA is TGTGCTCTTGGGGAGCTACGAGGGGGATGCGAATACACCGATAAACTCATCTTT. As protein: CALGELRGGCEYTDKLIF.